One TCR beta chain is described in this entry. Trimming removed 5 bases from V and 5 bases from J, with 21 bases in between. The CDR3 runs 16 residues. Looked up from germline, CDR1 is LNHDA and CDR2 is SQIVND (reference sequence). This sample is part of a study of T cells after yellow fever vaccination. One entry per CDR3 protein results from TCRdb running MiXCR on the 5' RACE reads. The sample records 200,000 to 250,000 distinct CDR3 sequences, under 3.5% being singletons. The receptor was isolated from a man aged 18 to 29 who received the YFV17D yellow fever vaccine. Sequences were derived from CD4+ T cells sorted from PBMCs, sampled 10 days after the yellow fever booster vaccination. The chain joins TRBV19 to TRBJ1-1; D remains unclear. The CDR3 loop reads CASSPQLPRSRTEAFF. Written as DNA, the CDR3 is TGTGCCAGTAGTCCACAATTACCCCGATCTAGGACTGAAGCTTTCTTT.